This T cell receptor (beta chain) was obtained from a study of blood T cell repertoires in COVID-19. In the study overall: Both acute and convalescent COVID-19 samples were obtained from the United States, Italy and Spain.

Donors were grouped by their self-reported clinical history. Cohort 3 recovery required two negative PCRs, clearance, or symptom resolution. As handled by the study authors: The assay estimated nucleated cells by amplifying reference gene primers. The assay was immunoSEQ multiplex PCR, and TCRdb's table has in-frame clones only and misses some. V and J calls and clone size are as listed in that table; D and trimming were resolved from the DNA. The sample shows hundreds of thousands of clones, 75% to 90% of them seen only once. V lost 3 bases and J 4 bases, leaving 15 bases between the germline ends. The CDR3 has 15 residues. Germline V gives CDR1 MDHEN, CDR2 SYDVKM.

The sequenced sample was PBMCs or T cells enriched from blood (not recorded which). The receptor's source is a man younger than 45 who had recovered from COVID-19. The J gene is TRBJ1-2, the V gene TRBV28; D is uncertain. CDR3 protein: CASSFRAVSSYGYTF. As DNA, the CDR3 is TGTGCCAGCAGTTTTCGTGCGGTTTCCAGCTATGGCTACACCTTC.